These T cell receptor beta chains were read from a single sample in a study of blood T cell repertoires in COVID-19. Produced via immunoSEQ multiplex PCR; TCRdb's table is partial and in-frame only. The sample has 200,000 to 250,000 clones; under 90% are singletons. Sequences were obtained from peripheral blood. These receptor sequences come from a man aged 50-59 years with acute or convalescent COVID-19. The CDR3 runs from the conserved cysteine through the conserved F or W. D genes are given only for firm matches. For some rows the clone size is stated as once, few or many, or as a class when expanded; others skip it.

J	size	length	V	D	CDR3	DNA
TRBJ1-1	once	16	TRBV10-3	-	CASRRGWGRVDTEAFF	TGTGCCTCCCGGCGGGGCTGGGGACGCGTGGACACTGAAGCTTTCTTT
TRBJ1-5	medium-sized	14	TRBV10-3	-	CATQGLGSNQPQHF	TGTGCCACCCAGGGGCTAGGGAGCAATCAGCCCCAGCATTTT
TRBJ1-6	-	16	TRBV30	-	CAWKAYRAHYNSPLHF	TGTGCCTGGAAGGCCTACAGGGCCCACTATAATTCACCCCTCCACTTT
TRBJ1-3	-	13	TRBV29-1	-	CSVQDFLGNTIYF	TGCAGCGTTCAAGACTTCCTTGGAAACACCATATATTTT
TRBJ1-5	-	16	TRBV30	-	CAWSVRGGFGNQPQHF	TGTGCCTGGAGTGTACGGGGAGGGTTTGGCAATCAGCCCCAGCATTTT
TRBJ1-2	-	12	TRBV12-3/TRBV12-4	-	CASYRVVSQYTF	TGTGCCAGCTATCGGGTCGTCTCTCAATACACCTTC
TRBJ2-5	-	14	TRBV10-1	-	CASRGASAKETQYF	TGCGCCAGCAGGGGAGCTAGCGCAAAAGAGACCCAGTACTTC
TRBJ2-6	-	15	TRBV6-4	-	CASSQDSSGANVLTF	TGTGCCAGCAGTCAGGACAGCTCTGGGGCCAACGTCCTGACTTTC
TRBJ1-4	-	15	TRBV2	TRBD1	CASSHQGASNEKLFF	TGTGCCAGCAGTCATCAGGGGGCCTCTAATGAAAAACTGTTTTTT
TRBJ1-6	-	15	TRBV3-1/TRBV3-2	TRBD1	CASSQGTGGNSPLHF	TGTGCCAGCAGCCAAGGAACAGGGGGTAATTCACCCCTCCACTTT
TRBJ1-1	-	14	TRBV5-1	-	CASSLWGSTTEAFF	TGCGCCAGCAGCTTGTGGGGCAGCACCACTGAAGCTTTCTTT